Listed below are T cell receptor beta chains from one sample, sequenced in a study of cytomegalovirus exposure and HLA in healthy donors. Produced via immunoSEQ multiplex PCR; TCRdb's table is partial and in-frame only. The table includes about 130,000 clones, about 88% detected once. The sequencing sample was made of PBMCs. These receptors all come from a woman between 18 and 29 years old in good health and CMV-seronegative. CDR3s include the opening cysteine and the closing phenylalanine or tryptophan. Each record gives: J gene, V gene, clone size, D gene, CDR3 protein, CDR3 DNA. D genes are given only for firm matches. Part of the rows lack a size; the others show once, few, many or a class for expanded clones.

>TRBJ2-7|TRBV11-2|-|TRBD2
CASSLVASGTHEQYF
TGTGCCAGCAGCTTAGTCGCTAGCGGGACTCACGAGCAGTACTTC
>TRBJ2-1|TRBV10-1|-|-
CASSESTVGGADQFF
TGCGCCAGCAGTGAGTCGACGGTAGGGGGGGCCGATCAGTTCTTC
>TRBJ2-3|TRBV7-9|few|-
CASRAGNTDTQYF
TGTGCCAGCAGGGCAGGGAACACAGATACGCAGTATTTT
>TRBJ1-2|TRBV5-6|-|TRBD1
CASSLATGGLNYGYTF
TGTGCCAGCAGCTTGGCTACAGGGGGCCTCAACTATGGCTACACCTTC
>TRBJ1-2|TRBV6-5|-|TRBD1
CASSYRAGTGAWGYTF
TGTGCCAGCAGTTACCGAGCTGGGACAGGGGCCTGGGGCTACACCTTC
>TRBJ1-4|TRBV6-1|-|-
CASTLLAGVNEKLFF
TGTGCCAGCACCTTACTTGCGGGGGTTAATGAAAAACTGTTTTTT
>TRBJ1-6|TRBV14|-|TRBD1
CASSPGTGNSPLHF
TGTGCCAGCAGCCCCGGGACAGGCAATTCACCCCTCCACTTT
>TRBJ1-1|TRBV4-2|-|-
CASSQDLRGSTEAFF
TGTGCCAGCAGCCAAGATCTGAGGGGGTCCACTGAAGCTTTCTTT
>TRBJ2-7|TRBV19|once|TRBD1
CAAWTGESYEQYF
TGTGCCGCATGGACAGGGGAAAGCTACGAGCAGTACTTC
>TRBJ1-2|TRBV7-2|-|-
CASSVGQIYGYTF
TGTGCCAGCAGCGTCGGACAGATCTATGGCTACACCTTC
>TRBJ1-2|TRBV7-9|-|TRBD1
CASSDNRGLGYGYTF
TGTGCCAGCAGCGATAACAGGGGGCTCGGCTATGGCTACACCTTC
>TRBJ1-1|TRBV6-1|-|-
CASTRDNSNTEAFF
TGTGCCAGCACCCGGGACAACTCAAACACTGAAGCTTTCTTT
>TRBJ1-6|TRBV29-1|few|-
CSVERAPGSPLHF
TGCAGCGTAGAACGAGCCCCAGGGTCACCCCTCCACTTT
>TRBJ1-1|TRBV19|-|TRBD1
CASSIGGQGARTEAFF
TGTGCCAGTAGTATAGGGGGACAGGGAGCGAGAACTGAAGCTTTCTTT
>TRBJ2-7|TRBV18|-|-
CASSRGWVNEQYF
TGTGCCAGCTCACGGGGCTGGGTGAACGAGCAGTACTTC
>TRBJ2-2|TRBV28|-|-
CASSLPVGNRVSTGELFF
TGTGCCAGCAGTTTACCAGTGGGCAACAGGGTATCCACCGGGGAGCTGTTTTTT
>TRBJ1-2|TRBV6-6|-|-
CASGGVIYGYTF
TGTGCCAGCGGGGGGGTGATCTATGGCTACACCTTC
>TRBJ2-3|TRBV18|-|-
CASSPLASQEVTDTQYF
TGTGCCAGCTCACCACTGGCCTCGCAGGAGGTCACAGATACGCAGTATTTT